The 11 T cell receptor beta chains below were found in one sample sequenced in a study of regulatory T cells in long-lasting Graves disease. Stated time point: persistent/refractory GD, antithyroid drugs over 5 years with positive TRAb. The TCR library was made from RNA that had been extracted from PBMCs in TRIzol. CDR3 regions were amplified by Arm-PCR using iRepertoire HTBI primers to build TCR beta libraries. One entry per CDR3 protein, called by TCRdb with MiXCR from the multiplex PCR reads. The data contain roughly 470,000 distinct CDR3 sequences, roughly 20% of them singletons. The source material was peripheral blood mononuclear cells (PBMCs), sampled when the disease was refractory, from a patient treated with antithyroid drugs. The receptors come from a female donor with Graves disease.

This clonotype was observed at least ten times. This chain connects TRBV30 to TRBJ1-4; tentative D call: TRBD1 (5 bases). This CDR3 is built from 14 residues. Germline V gene sequence: CDR1 GTSNPN, CDR2 SVGIG (reference sequence). V lost 2 bases and J 8 bases, leaving 15 bases between the germline ends. The CDR3 reads CAWSRPGRGEKLFF. CDR3 bases: TGTGCCTGGAGTAGACCAGGGCGGGGGGAAAAACTGTTTTTT.

This clonotype was detected many times. The chain employs TRBV11-1 and TRBJ1-1; D is unclear. Germline CDR1 reads SGHAT; CDR2 reads FQDESV (reference sequence). V was cut by 6 bases and J by 4 bases, with 18 bases left in between. The CDR3 spans 15 residues. The CDR3 nucleotides are TGTGCCAGCAGTCTAGGGCCCGGGAGTTTCACTGAAGCTTTCTTT. It translates to CASSLGPGSFTEAFF.

V and J are TRBV5-6 and TRBJ2-7; 7 bases agree with TRBD1. V gave up 0 bases and J gave up 3 bases; unmatched junction bases: 9. The CDR3 is made up of 16 amino acids. From germline, CDR1 is SGHDT and CDR2 YYEEEE. For the CDR3, the DNA is TGTGCCAGCAGCTTGGTCGACGGGACAGCTGTCTACGAGCAGTACTTC. It codes for CASSLVDGTAVYEQYF.

The rearrangement links TRBV5-5 to TRBJ2-1, with D unclear. V shed 0 bases and J shed 4 bases, with 8 bases lying between them. CDR1 is SGHKS and CDR2 is YYEKEE in the germline V gene (reference sequence). The CDR3 totals 14 residues. The CDR3 here is CASSLVLLYNEQFF. CDR3 DNA: TGTGCCAGCAGCTTGGTGCTGTTATACAATGAGCAGTTCTTC. The whole variable domain, remainder taken from reference TRBV5-5 and TRBJ2-1, is DAGVTQSPTHLIKTRGQQVTLRCSPISGHKSVSWYQQVLGQGPQFIFQYYEKEERGRGNFPDRFSARQFPNYSSELNVNALLLGDSALYLCASSLVLLYNEQFFGPGTRLTVL.

This chain joins TRBV11-2 and TRBJ2-3; 7 bases are a match to TRBD2. This CDR3 spans 15 amino acids. The germline V gene encodes CDR1 SGHAT and CDR2 FQNNGV. V was pared by 0 bases and J by 6 bases, with 6 bases of the junction left unmatched. The chain's CDR3 is CASSLDGGSGDTQYF. CDR3 DNA: TGTGCCAGCAGCTTAGACGGCGGGAGTGGGGATACGCAGTATTTT.

This clonotype was picked up many times. The V call is TRBV29-1, the J call TRBJ2-7; D perhaps matches TRBD1 (6 bases). With 1 base removed from V and 4 bases from J, the gap between germline ends came to 14 bases. CDR3 size: 14 residues. Germline loops: CDR1 SQVTM, CDR2 ANQGSEA. The CDR3 DNA reads TGCAGCGTTGAAGGTTCAGGGGACGCTTACGAGCAGTACTTC. Residues: CSVEGSGDAYEQYF.

This clonotype was counted at least ten times. The chain couples TRBV6-1 to TRBJ1-1; tentatively, D is TRBD1 (5 bases). Germline assignment: CDR1 MNHNS and CDR2 SASEGT. The CDR3 has 14 residues. V was cut by 9 bases and J by 6 bases, with 20 bases left in between. CDR3 region: CASATFLDSPEAFF. DNA for the CDR3: TGTGCCAGTGCTACCTTTCTAGACAGCCCTGAAGCTTTCTTT.

V and J are TRBV4-3 and TRBJ1-4; no clear D gene. V was cut by 0 bases and J by 1 base, with 6 bases left in between. This CDR3 spans 15 amino acids. CDR1 LGHNA and CDR2 YSLEER come from the germline V gene. CDR3 residues: CASSQDVGTNEKLFF. DNA of the CDR3: TGCGCCAGCAGCCAAGATGTCGGAACTAATGAAAAACTGTTTTTT.

This clonotype was detected a few times. The V and J genes are TRBV24-1 and TRBJ2-7; possibly TRBD2 for D (6 bases). V was clipped by 4 bases and J by 9 bases, with 12 bases between them. This CDR3 comprises 12 residues. Germline CDR1 and CDR2: KGHDR and SFDVKD. DNA of the CDR3: TGTGCCACCAGTGACTCGGGACTCGGGCAGTACTTC. This translates into CATSDSGLGQYF.

This clonotype was seen a handful of times. The chain links TRBV18 to TRBJ1-1; D may be TRBD1 (5 bases). Trimming cost V 3 bases and J 2 bases, with 10 bases left between them. Germline V CDR1 and CDR2: KGHSH, LQKENI. The CDR3 runs to 14 residues. CDR3 in DNA: TGTGCCAGCTCACCTATAAGGGGTAACACTGAAGCTTTCTTT. This sequence encodes CASSPIRGNTEAFF.

At least ten counts were recorded for this clonotype. DNA for the CDR3: TGTGCCAGCAGTTCCCGGACAGGCGTCTACGAGCAGTACTTC. Translation: CASSSRTGVYEQYF. J is TRBJ2-7 and V is TRBV12-3 or TRBV12-4, with TRBD1 matching 7 bases. The CDR3 spans 14 residues. The V and J ends lost 4 bases and 3 bases, in that order; junction bases with no gene match: 6.